This T cell receptor beta chain stems from a study of T cell repertoires in cytomegalovirus infection. This clonotype was detected ten times or more. V shed 4 bases and J 2 bases; nucleotides not matched to a gene: 4. The CDR3 sequence is 14 residues long. Germline V lookup: CDR1 SGHTA, CDR2 FQGNSA. TCRdb redid the calling of the reads with MiXCR, one entry per CDR3 protein. The table shows 350,000 to 450,000 distinct CDR3 sequences, with about a sixth occurring only once. Material: PBMCs. V is TRBV7-2 and J is TRBJ2-7; 8 bases fit TRBD2. This receptor was obtained from a human donor in good health (CMV status not recorded). Some clones in this sample may be carry-over from other donors' samples. The CDR3 DNA follows: TGTGCCAGCAGCTATAGCGGGGCGGCCTACGAGCAGTACTTC. Amino acid sequence: CASSYSGAAYEQYF.